The 7 T cell receptor beta chains below were found in one sample sequenced in a study of OX40 agonist ivuxolimab in advanced cancers. The library was built by means of the immunoSEQ multiplex PCR assay. TCRdb retrieved this table from immuneACCESS and kept in-frame rearrangements only. Not all clones are present; in checked studies, unresolved V genes account for under half, and no reason is known for the remainder. Recorded for this sample are fewer than 60,000 clones; approximately 90% of them occurred a single time. Around 12% of the sample belongs to the ten largest clones. The specimen comprised CD4+ or CD8+ T cells sorted from blood, sampled in a trial of the OX40 agonist ivuxolimab. The source of these receptors is an adult with an advanced solid tumor such as melanoma, head and neck, liver or kidney cancer.

The rearrangement uses TRBV19 and TRBJ2-3; TRBD1 agrees at 7 bases. Per germline, CDR1 LNHDA and CDR2 SQIVND (reference sequence). J lost 6 bases, V lost 1 base, and 7 bases had no gene match. The CDR3 is made up of 15 amino acids. The CDR3 nucleotides are TGTGCCAGTAGTATAGGTGGACAGGCTGGTGATACGCAGTATTTT. This sequence encodes CASSIGGQAGDTQYF.

The chain carries TRBV5-4 and TRBJ2-5; weak D call: TRBD2 (6 bases). Germline CDR1 SGHNT, CDR2 YYREEE (reference sequence). Trimming removed 0 bases from V and 5 bases from J, with 11 bases in between. This CDR3 is 14 amino acids long. The CDR3 DNA follows: TGTGCCAGCAGCTTGGGGCTAGCGCAGGAGACCCAGTACTTC. It codes for CASSLGLAQETQYF.

The chain joins TRBV9 to TRBJ2-3; D is possibly TRBD1 (5 bases). Germline loops: CDR1 SGDLS, CDR2 YYNGEE. This CDR3 is 13 amino acids long. The ends were cut back, 2 bases at V and 3 bases at J, with 7 bases in the middle. The CDR3 sequence: CASSVQGTDTQYF. Written as DNA, the CDR3 is TGTGCCAGCAGCGTCCAGGGAACAGATACGCAGTATTTT.

The V gene is TRBV2, the J gene TRBJ2-1; 10 bases are shared with TRBD2. CDR1 SNHLY and CDR2 FYNNEI come from the germline V gene. The CDR3 is made up of 15 amino acids. V lost 4 bases, J lost 6 bases, and 6 bases stayed unmatched. CDR3 sequence (DNA): TGTGCCAGCAGTGTAAAGCGGGGGGGACTCAATGAGCAGTTCTTC. This encodes CASSVKRGGLNEQFF.

The V and J genes are TRBV28 and TRBJ2-3, with D tentatively TRBD1 or TRBD2 (5 bases each). The CDR3 has 13 residues. Germline V gene lookup returns CDR1 MDHEN and CDR2 SYDVKM. Trimming removed 5 bases from V and 9 bases from J, with 15 bases in between. CDR3 sequence: CASSVRTTGTQYF. The CDR3 DNA sequence: TGTGCCAGCAGTGTCAGGACAACGGGAACGCAGTATTTT.

This clone was seen a few times. The chain employs TRBV5-5 and TRBJ1-3; D is perhaps TRBD1 (5 bases). The CDR3 length is 15 residues. Between the trimmed V and J ends, which lost 4 bases and 0 bases, there was a span of 11 bases. Germline lookup yields CDR1 SGHKS and CDR2 YYEKEE (reference sequence). CDR3 sequence reads: CASSQGWNSGNTIYF. DNA of the CDR3: TGTGCCAGCAGCCAGGGATGGAACTCTGGAAACACCATATATTTT.

This chain uses TRBV11-2 with TRBJ1-2; 7 positions agree with TRBD1. V was pared by 5 bases and J by 4 bases, with 16 bases of the junction left unmatched. There are 17 residues in the CDR3. The germline CDR1 and CDR2 sequences are SGHAT and FQNNGV. CDR3 loop: CASSLGMSGGGGYGYTF. The DNA for the CDR3 is TGTGCCAGCAGCCTCGGAATGTCAGGGGGTGGGGGCTATGGCTACACCTTC.